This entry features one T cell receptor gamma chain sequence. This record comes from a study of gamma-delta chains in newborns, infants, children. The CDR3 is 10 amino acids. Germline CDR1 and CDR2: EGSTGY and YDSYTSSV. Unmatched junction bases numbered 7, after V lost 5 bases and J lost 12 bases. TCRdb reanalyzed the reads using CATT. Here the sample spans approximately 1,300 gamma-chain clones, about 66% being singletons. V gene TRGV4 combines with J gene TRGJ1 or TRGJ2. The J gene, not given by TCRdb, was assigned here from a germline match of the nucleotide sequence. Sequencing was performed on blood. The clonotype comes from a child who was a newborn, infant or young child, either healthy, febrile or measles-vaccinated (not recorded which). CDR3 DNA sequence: TGTGCCACCTGGGGCCTTCCGAAACTCTTT. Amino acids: CATWGLPKLF.